One and the same sample provided the 14 T cell receptor beta chains below, sequenced in a study of identical twins. TCRdb processed the 5' RACE reads anew with MiXCR; each CDR3 protein has one entry. The sample comprises approximately 190,000 distinct CDR3 sequences, approximately 15% of which are singletons, and 40% to 45% rests with the top ten. These same data were also listed under a study on T cells expressing NK-cell markers.

Sequences were obtained from CD8+ T cells sorted from blood. Source of these receptors: a woman aged 18 to 35 in good health.

This rearrangement joins TRBV5-1 to TRBJ2-7; possible D gene TRBD2, 5 bases. Trimming removed 0 bases at V and 4 bases at J, with 11 bases between. Germline V gene data show CDR1 as SGHRS and CDR2 as YFSETQ. The CDR3 length is 14 residues. The CDR3 sequence: CASSLDSSGYEQYF. The CDR3 DNA reads TGCGCCAGCAGCTTGGACTCTTCGGGGTACGAGCAGTACTTC.

This clonotype was observed a few times. The chain uses TRBV6-5 and TRBJ2-3; D remains ambiguous. V gave up 0 bases and J gave up 2 bases, with 3 bases separating them. This CDR3 contains 13 residues. Germline loops: CDR1 MNHEY, CDR2 SVGAGI. The CDR3 sequence is CASSYSPTDTQYF. DNA for the CDR3: TGTGCCAGCAGTTACTCGCCCACAGATACGCAGTATTTT.

This clonotype turned up a few times. This sequence joins TRBV6-1 and TRBJ2-1; 11 bases align to TRBD2. Germline V gene lookup returns CDR1 MNHNS and CDR2 SASEGT. This CDR3 is built from 14 residues. The J segment lost 2 bases and the V segment lost 8 bases, leaving 2 bases of the junction unmatched. Here the CDR3 DNA reads TGTGCCAGCGGGGGACTAGCGGCCTACAATGAGCAGTTCTTC. Amino acid sequence: CASGGLAAYNEQFF.

This clonotype was counted a few times. The chain links TRBV27 to TRBJ2-3; 12 bases are shared with TRBD2. Per germline, CDR1 MNHEY and CDR2 SMNVEV (reference sequence). With 5 bases clipped from V and 7 bases from J, the junction kept 7 bases outside the gene matches. The CDR3 runs to 15 residues. CDR3 region: CASSILAGGGNTQYF. The CDR3 DNA follows: TGTGCCAGCAGTATCCTAGCGGGGGGGGGGAATACGCAGTATTTT.

The J gene is TRBJ2-1, the V gene TRBV4-1, with 8 bases matching TRBD2. Germline CDR1 and CDR2: MGHRA and YSYEKL. CDR3 length equals 15 residues. Trimming took 6 bases from V and 2 from J; bases not matched to a gene: 6. CDR3 sequence: CASSPGTSTYNEQFF. The CDR3 DNA follows: TGCGCCAGCAGTCCCGGGACTAGTACCTACAATGAGCAGTTCTTC.

A few counts support this clonotype. The rearrangement uses TRBV20-1 and TRBJ1-1, with D perhaps matching TRBD1 (5 bases). The germline V and J ends were trimmed by 6 bases and 0 bases, with 11 bases remaining between them. This CDR3 has 13 amino acids. Germline CDR1 DFQATT, CDR2 SNEGSKA (reference sequence). In DNA, the CDR3 is TGCAGTGCCCCGGGACGGATGAACACTGAAGCTTTCTTT. Residues: CSAPGRMNTEAFF.

The table lists this clonotype with a few counts. The chain has TRBV28 and TRBJ2-1, with TRBD2 matching 10 bases. Germline assignment: CDR1 MDHEN and CDR2 SYDVKM. The CDR3 totals 12 residues. The V segment lost 2 bases and the J segment 15 bases; nucleotides outside the gene matches: 4. CDR3: CASSLLTSGRFF. The CDR3 coding sequence is TGTGCCAGCAGTTTACTGACTAGCGGGCGGTTCTTC. The complete variable domain, with remaining parts taken from reference TRBV28 and TRBJ2-1, reads DVKVTQSSRYLVKRTGEKVFLECVQDMDHENMFWYRQDPGLGLRLIYFSYDVKMKEKGDIPEGYSVSREKKERFSLILESASTNQTSMYLCASSLLTSGRFFGPGTRLTVL.

The rearrangement joins TRBV20-1 to TRBJ2-4; D uncertain. Trimming removed 3 bases at V and 0 bases at J, with 6 bases between. Germline assignment: CDR1 DFQATT and CDR2 SNEGSKA (reference sequence). This CDR3 contains 13 residues. The CDR3 spells CSASPEAKNIQYF. CDR3 sequence (DNA): TGCAGTGCTAGCCCAGAAGCCAAAAACATTCAGTACTTC.

This clonotype was recorded at least ten times. This sequence joins TRBV29-1 and TRBJ1-2; unclear D gene. V was pared by 0 bases and J by 4 bases, with 12 bases between. The CDR3 loop spans 14 amino acids. Germline CDR1 reads SQVTM; CDR2 reads ANQGSEA. CDR3 coding DNA: TGCAGCGTTGAAGAACCCGGGAAGAGCTATGGCTACACCTTC. Translation: CSVEEPGKSYGYTF.

In this sample, this clonotype turned up a few times. The chain is built from TRBV20-1 and TRBJ2-7; TRBD2 aligns across 8 bases. The CDR3 has 13 amino acids. Germline values: CDR1 DFQATT, CDR2 SNEGSKA (reference sequence). With 3 bases clipped from V and 0 bases from J, the junction kept 1 base outside the gene matches. CDR3 residues: CSARTSVSYEQYF. The CDR3 region has the DNA TGCAGTGCTAGGACTAGCGTCTCCTACGAGCAGTACTTC.

The rearrangement links TRBV7-9 to TRBJ2-2, with D perhaps matching TRBD2 (6 bases). Trimming shortened V by 5 bases and J by 5 bases, and 9 bases separated the two germline ends. The CDR3 is made up of 13 amino acids. From germline, CDR1 is SEHNR and CDR2 FQNEAQ (reference sequence). The CDR3 coding sequence is TGTGCCAGCAGCACGAGCGGGACCGGGGAGCTGTTTTTT. Its protein is CASSTSGTGELFF.

This clonotype was observed a few times. The chain employs TRBV10-2 and TRBJ2-7; tentative D call: TRBD2 (7 bases). The CDR3 length is 15 residues. Trimming removed 0 bases from V and 3 bases from J, with 12 bases in between. From germline, CDR1 is WSHSY and CDR2 SAAADI. CDR3: CASSESSGGIYEQYF. CDR3 sequence (DNA): TGCGCCAGCAGTGAGTCATCGGGGGGCATCTACGAGCAGTACTTC.

This clonotype was picked up many times. This chain links TRBV5-1 with TRBJ2-2; no clear D gene. Germline assignment: CDR1 SGHRS and CDR2 YFSETQ. This CDR3 region has 17 residues. Between the trimmed V and J ends, which lost 3 bases and 0 bases, there was a span of 15 bases. CDR3 sequence (DNA): TGCGCCAGCAGCTCCAACAGTGGCGGCTCGAACACCGGGGAGCTGTTTTTT. Amino acids: CASSSNSGGSNTGELFF.

This clonotype was seen more than once but under ten times. The chain recombines TRBV6-1 with TRBJ2-7, with D unresolved. Looked up from germline, CDR1 is MNHNS and CDR2 is SASEGT. The CDR3 totals 13 residues. Trimming cost V 3 bases and J 0 bases, with 6 bases left between them. The CDR3 protein is CASSDYNSYEQYF. The CDR3 bases are TGTGCCAGCAGTGACTATAACTCCTACGAGCAGTACTTC.